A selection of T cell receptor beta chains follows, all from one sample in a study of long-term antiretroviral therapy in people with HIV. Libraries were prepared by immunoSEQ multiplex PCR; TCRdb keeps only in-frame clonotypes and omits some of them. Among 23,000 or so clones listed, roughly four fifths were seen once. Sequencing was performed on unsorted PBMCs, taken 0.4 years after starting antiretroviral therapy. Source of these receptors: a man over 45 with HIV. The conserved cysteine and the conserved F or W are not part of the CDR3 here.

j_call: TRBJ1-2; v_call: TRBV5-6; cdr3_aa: ASSPTPNYGYT
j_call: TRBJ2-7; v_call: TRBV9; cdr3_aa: ASSVAGGMTYEQY
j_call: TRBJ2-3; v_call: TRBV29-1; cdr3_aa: SVRGPLADTQY
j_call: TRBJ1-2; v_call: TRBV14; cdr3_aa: ASSPSGTPNYGYT
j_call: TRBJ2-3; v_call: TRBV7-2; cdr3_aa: ASTSTDTQY
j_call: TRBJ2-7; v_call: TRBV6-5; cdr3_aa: ASSRDRNYEQY
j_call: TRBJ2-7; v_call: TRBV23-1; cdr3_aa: ASSQAGSKPYEQY
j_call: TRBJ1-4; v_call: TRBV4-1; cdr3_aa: ASSHHNRGGVLTNEKLF
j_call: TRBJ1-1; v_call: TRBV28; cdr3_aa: ASSFPGRGEATEAF
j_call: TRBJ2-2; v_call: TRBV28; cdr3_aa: ASRTGGAAVGELF
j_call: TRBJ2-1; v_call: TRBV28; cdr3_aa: ASCSGRSYNEQF
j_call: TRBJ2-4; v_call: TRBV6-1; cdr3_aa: ATGQGNIQY
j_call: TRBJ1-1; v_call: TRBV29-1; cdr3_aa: SVELTGNTEAF
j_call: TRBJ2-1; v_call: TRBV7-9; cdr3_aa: ASSLAVAGGSYNEQF
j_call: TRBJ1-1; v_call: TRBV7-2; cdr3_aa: ASSSTGLQAF
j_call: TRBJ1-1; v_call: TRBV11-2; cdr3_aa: ASSFDRSTNTEAF
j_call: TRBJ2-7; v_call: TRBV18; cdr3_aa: ASSSAGTGLREQY
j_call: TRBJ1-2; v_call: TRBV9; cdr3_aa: ASSLWGGYT
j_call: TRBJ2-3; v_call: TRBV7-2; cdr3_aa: ASSLGLTLPRDTQY
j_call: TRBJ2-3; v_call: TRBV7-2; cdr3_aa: ASSLGRARATDTQY
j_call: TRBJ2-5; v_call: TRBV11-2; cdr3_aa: ASRPGAGPQETQY
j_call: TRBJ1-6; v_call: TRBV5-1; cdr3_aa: ASSPGQAYNSPLH
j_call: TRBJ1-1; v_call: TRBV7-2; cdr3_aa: ASSSDSNTEAF
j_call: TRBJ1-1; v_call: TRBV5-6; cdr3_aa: ASSLGTITPTEAF
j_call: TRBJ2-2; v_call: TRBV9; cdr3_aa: ASSVRTGSTGELF
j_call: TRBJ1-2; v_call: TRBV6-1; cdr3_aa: ASRTTGAGGYT
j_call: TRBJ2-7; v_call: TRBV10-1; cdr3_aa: ASSDGQDYEQY
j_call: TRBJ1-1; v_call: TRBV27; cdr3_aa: ASSSLAGGDSSEAF
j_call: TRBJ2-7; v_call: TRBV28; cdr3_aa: ASSYSTSRRTGPYEQY
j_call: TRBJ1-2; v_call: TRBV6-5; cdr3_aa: ASSYVGSYGYT
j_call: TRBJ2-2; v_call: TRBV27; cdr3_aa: ASSLVTGDGELF
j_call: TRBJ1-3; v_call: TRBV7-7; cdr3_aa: ASSLAQGDTIY